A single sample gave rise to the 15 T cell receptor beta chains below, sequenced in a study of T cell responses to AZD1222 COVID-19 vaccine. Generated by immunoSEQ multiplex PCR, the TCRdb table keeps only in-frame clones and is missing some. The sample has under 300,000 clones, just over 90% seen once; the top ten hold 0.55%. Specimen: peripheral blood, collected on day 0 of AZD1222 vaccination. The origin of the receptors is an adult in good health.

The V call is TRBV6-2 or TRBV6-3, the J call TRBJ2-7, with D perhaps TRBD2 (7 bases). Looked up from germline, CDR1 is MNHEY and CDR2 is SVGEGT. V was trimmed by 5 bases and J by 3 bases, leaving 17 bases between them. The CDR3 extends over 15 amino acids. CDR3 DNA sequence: TGTGCCAGCAGTCGAAGGGGGGGGATTCACTACGAGCAGTACTTC. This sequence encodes CASSRRGGIHYEQYF.

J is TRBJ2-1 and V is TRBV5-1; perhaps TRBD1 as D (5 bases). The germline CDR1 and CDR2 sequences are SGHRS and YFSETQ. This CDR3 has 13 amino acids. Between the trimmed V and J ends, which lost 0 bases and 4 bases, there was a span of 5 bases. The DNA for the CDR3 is TGCGCCAGCAGCTTGGGACAGTACAATGAGCAGTTCTTC. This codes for CASSLGQYNEQFF.

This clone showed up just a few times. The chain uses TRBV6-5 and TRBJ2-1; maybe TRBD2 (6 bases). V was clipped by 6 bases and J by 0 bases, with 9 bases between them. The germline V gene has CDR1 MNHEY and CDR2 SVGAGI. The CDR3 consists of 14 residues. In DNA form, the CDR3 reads TGTGCCAGCAGATTGACTAGCTCCTACAATGAGCAGTTCTTC. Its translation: CASRLTSSYNEQFF.

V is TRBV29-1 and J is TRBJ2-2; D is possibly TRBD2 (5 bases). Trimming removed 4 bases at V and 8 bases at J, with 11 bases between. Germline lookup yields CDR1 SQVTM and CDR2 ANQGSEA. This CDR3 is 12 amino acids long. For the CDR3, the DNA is TGCAGCGTTGTCGACTGGGAGGGGGAGCTGTTTTTT. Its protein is CSVVDWEGELFF.

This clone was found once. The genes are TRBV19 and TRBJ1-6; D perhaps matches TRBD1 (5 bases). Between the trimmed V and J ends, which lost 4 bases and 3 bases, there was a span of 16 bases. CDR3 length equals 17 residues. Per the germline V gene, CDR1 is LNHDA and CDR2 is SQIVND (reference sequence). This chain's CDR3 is CASSTRGLLDYNSPLHF. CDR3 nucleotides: TGTGCCAGTAGTACCCGGGGCCTACTGGACTATAATTCACCCCTCCACTTT. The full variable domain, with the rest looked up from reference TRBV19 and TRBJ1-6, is DGGITQSPKYLFRKEGQNVTLSCEQNLNHDAMYWYRQDPGQGLRLIYYSQIVNDFQKGDIAEGYSVSREKKESFPLTVTSAQKNPTAFYLCASSTRGLLDYNSPLHFGNGTRLTVT.

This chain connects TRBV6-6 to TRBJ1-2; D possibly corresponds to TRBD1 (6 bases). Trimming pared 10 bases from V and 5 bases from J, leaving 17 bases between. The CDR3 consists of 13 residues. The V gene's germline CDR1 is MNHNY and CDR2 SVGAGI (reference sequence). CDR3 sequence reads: CATETGIRYGYTF. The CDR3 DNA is TGTGCCACCGAAACAGGGATTCGGTATGGCTACACCTTC.

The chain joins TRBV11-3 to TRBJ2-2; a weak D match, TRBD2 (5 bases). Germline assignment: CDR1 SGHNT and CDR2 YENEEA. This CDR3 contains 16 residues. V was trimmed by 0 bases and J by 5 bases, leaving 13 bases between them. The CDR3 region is CASSLDLGTRTGELFF. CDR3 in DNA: TGTGCCAGCAGCTTAGATTTGGGAACTAGGACCGGGGAGCTGTTTTTT.

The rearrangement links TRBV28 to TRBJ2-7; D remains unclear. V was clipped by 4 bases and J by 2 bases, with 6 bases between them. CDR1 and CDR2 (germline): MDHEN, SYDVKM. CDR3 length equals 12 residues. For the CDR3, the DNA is TGTGCCAGCAGTTCAGATCCCTACGAGCAGTACTTC. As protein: CASSSDPYEQYF.

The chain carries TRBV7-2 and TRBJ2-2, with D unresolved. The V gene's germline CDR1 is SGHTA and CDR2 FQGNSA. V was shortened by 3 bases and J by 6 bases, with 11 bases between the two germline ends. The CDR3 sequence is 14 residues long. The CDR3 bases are TGTGCCAGCAGCTTCGTGTCCCAACCCGGGGAGCTGTTTTTT. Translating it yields CASSFVSQPGELFF.

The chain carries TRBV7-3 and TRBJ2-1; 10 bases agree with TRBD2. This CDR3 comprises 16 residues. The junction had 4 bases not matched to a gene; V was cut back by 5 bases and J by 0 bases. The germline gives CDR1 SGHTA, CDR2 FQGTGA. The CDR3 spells CASSGAGGTSYNEQFF. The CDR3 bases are TGTGCCAGCAGCGGAGCGGGGGGGACCTCCTACAATGAGCAGTTCTTC. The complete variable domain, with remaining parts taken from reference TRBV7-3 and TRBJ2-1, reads GAGVSQTPSNKVTEKGKYVELRCDPISGHTALYWYRQSLGQGPEFLIYFQGTGAADDSGLPNDRFFAVRPEGSVSTLKIQRTERGDSAVYLCASSGAGGTSYNEQFFGPGTRLTVL.

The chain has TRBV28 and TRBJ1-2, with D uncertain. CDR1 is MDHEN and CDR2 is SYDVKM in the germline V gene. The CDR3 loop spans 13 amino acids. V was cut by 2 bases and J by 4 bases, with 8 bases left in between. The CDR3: CASSLSTSYGYTF. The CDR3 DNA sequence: TGTGCCAGCAGTTTAAGCACTAGCTATGGCTACACCTTC.

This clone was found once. The CDR3 is CASRPQGLAGANEQFF. The CDR3 DNA follows: TGTGCCAGCAGACCGCAGGGACTAGCGGGGGCCAATGAGCAGTTCTTC. The chain carries TRBV2 and TRBJ2-1, with 14 positions matching TRBD2. This CDR3 has 16 residues. J gave up 6 bases and V 6 bases, and 7 bases lay outside the gene matches. CDR1 and CDR2 from the germline V gene are SNHLY and FYNNEI.

The CDR3 sequence is CASTASVSYEQYF. The CDR3 DNA is TGTGCCAGCACGGCTAGCGTCTCCTACGAGCAGTACTTC. The rearrangement links TRBV6-5 to TRBJ2-7; tentative D call: TRBD2 (6 bases). Trimming left V 7 bases short and J 0 bases short, with 10 bases between. Germline V gives CDR1 MNHEY, CDR2 SVGAGI. The CDR3 is 13 amino acids.

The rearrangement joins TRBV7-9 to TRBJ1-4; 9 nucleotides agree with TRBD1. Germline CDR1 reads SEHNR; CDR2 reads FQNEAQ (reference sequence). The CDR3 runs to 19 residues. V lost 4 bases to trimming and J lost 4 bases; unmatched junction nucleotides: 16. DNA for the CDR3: TGTGCCAGCAGCTGGAGAGTACTCCCGGGACAGGGTATTAATGAAAAACTGTTTTTT. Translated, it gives CASSWRVLPGQGINEKLFF.

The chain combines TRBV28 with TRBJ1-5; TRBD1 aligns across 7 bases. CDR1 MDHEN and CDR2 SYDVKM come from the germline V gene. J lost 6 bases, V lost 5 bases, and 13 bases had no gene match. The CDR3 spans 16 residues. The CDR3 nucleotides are TGTGCCAGCAGTCCGCCGGACAGGCTAACCCTTCAGCCCCAGCATTTT. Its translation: CASSPPDRLTLQPQHF.